This T cell receptor beta chain is drawn from a study of T cells after yellow fever vaccination. Whole-study context: Libraries from low-cell-number fractions were prepared with the SMART-Seq v4 Ultra Low Input RNA kit.

In germline, CDR1 is SGDLS, CDR2 YYNGEE. The CDR3 spans 14 residues. Trimming left V 1 base short and J 10 bases short, with 15 bases between. This clonotype occurred a few times. Its target is not known. TCRdb ran MiXCR on the 5' RACE reads and lists one entry per CDR3 protein. The table records 200,000 to 250,000 distinct CDR3 sequences, more than 3% of them present only once. Study-level points and caveats: The study re-detected most primary-vaccination clones after the booster (96% CD4, 80% to 90% CD8). Although most clonotypes did not, a small share appeared in both CD4 and CD8 compartments. Abundant bulk-derived clonotypes could contaminate FACS-sorted repertoires.

Sequencing used CD4+ T cells sorted from PBMCs, obtained 10 days after the yellow fever booster vaccination. This chain connects TRBV9 to TRBJ2-4; tentatively, D is TRBD2 (6 bases). This clonotype originated in a young man who received the YFV17D yellow fever vaccine. The CDR3 region has the DNA TGTGCCAGCAGCGTACAATCCAGGGCGGGGATTCAGTACTTC. This gives the protein CASSVQSRAGIQYF.